The 12 T cell receptor beta chains given below trace back to one sample, sequenced in a study of OX40 agonist ivuxolimab in advanced cancers. Only in-frame clones appear in the TCRdb table, and some are missing; sequencing was by immunoSEQ multiplex PCR. The sample holds 59,000 or so clones, around 86% seen once. Sample: CD4+ or CD8+ T cells sorted from blood, taken in a trial of the OX40 agonist ivuxolimab. The source of these receptors is an adult with an advanced solid tumor such as melanoma, head and neck, liver or kidney cancer.

J is TRBJ1-3 and V is TRBV2; no definite D call. The CDR3 is made up of 13 amino acids. The V gene's germline CDR1 is SNHLY and CDR2 FYNNEI. V was clipped by 4 bases and J by 4 bases, with 8 bases between them. CDR3 nucleotide sequence: TGTGCCAGCAGTGGGGATACGGGAAACACCATATATTTT. Protein: CASSGDTGNTIYF.

This clone was observed a single time. V gene TRBV4-3 combines with J gene TRBJ2-2, with D maybe TRBD2 (6 bases). The CDR3 length is 16 residues. V dropped 0 bases and J dropped 7 bases, with 15 bases sitting between them. Germline loops: CDR1 LGHNA, CDR2 YSLEER. The CDR3 loop reads CASSQDYRREVGELFF. Here the CDR3 DNA reads TGCGCCAGCAGCCAAGATTACCGCAGGGAGGTCGGGGAGCTGTTTTTT.

CDR3 loop: CASSSGTSMETQYF. CDR3 in DNA: TGTGCCAGCAGTTCCGGGACTTCGATGGAGACCCAGTACTTC. The V gene is TRBV6-5, the J gene TRBJ2-5; maybe TRBD2 (6 bases). Germline V gene data show CDR1 as MNHEY and CDR2 as SVGAGI. The CDR3 has 14 residues. V lost 4 bases to trimming and J lost 5 bases, with 14 bases between them.

The V call is TRBV6-1, the J call TRBJ1-2; D uncertain. V shed 2 bases and J shed 0 bases, with 4 bases lying between them. Germline V lookup: CDR1 MNHNS, CDR2 SASEGT. The CDR3 has 13 amino acids. The CDR3 DNA sequence: TGTGCCAGCAGTGAATTAGCTAACTATGGCTACACCTTC. This sequence encodes CASSELANYGYTF.

This rearrangement joins TRBV11-3 to TRBJ2-2; TRBD2 aligns across 7 bases. J gave up 3 bases and V 1 base, and 2 bases lay outside the gene matches. Germline loops: CDR1 SGHNT, CDR2 YENEEA. The CDR3 covers 15 residues. The CDR3 protein is CASSLGSGDTGELFF. The CDR3 region has the DNA TGTGCCAGCAGCTTAGGAAGCGGGGACACCGGGGAGCTGTTTTTT.

V gene TRBV27 combines with J gene TRBJ1-1, with a weak D call TRBD1 (5 bases). The CDR3 consists of 16 residues. Germline-derived CDR1 and CDR2 are MNHEY and SMNVEV (reference sequence). The V gene lost 3 bases and the J gene lost 0 bases, with 14 bases spanning the gap. The CDR3 region has the DNA TGTGCCAGCAGTTTTCGGCAGGGTCTTATGAACACTGAAGCTTTCTTT. Protein product: CASSFRQGLMNTEAFF.

This chain links TRBV28 with TRBJ1-2; possible D gene TRBD1, 5 bases. The germline V and J ends were trimmed by 6 bases and 8 bases, with 16 bases remaining between them. Germline V gene lookup returns CDR1 MDHEN and CDR2 SYDVKM. CDR3 length equals 13 residues. This CDR3 is CASSQGFVRGYTF. As DNA, the CDR3 is TGTGCCAGCAGCCAGGGTTTTGTGCGGGGCTACACCTTC.

This chain connects TRBV11-2 to TRBJ2-6; D unresolved. V lost 5 bases, J lost 0 bases, and 20 bases lay in between. The CDR3 extends over 19 amino acids. Germline CDR1 and CDR2: SGHAT and FQNNGV. The CDR3 loop reads CASSLHDGPTFSGANVLTF. In DNA, the CDR3 is TGTGCCAGCAGCCTACACGACGGACCGACCTTCTCTGGGGCCAACGTCCTGACTTTC.

The chain combines TRBV19 with TRBJ2-7, with a possible D match to TRBD1 (5 bases). Germline CDR1 LNHDA, CDR2 SQIVND (reference sequence). CDR3 length: 14 residues. V lost 3 bases, J lost 0 bases, and 9 bases lay in between. In DNA, the CDR3 is TGTGCCAGTAGTATCTGGACACACTCCTACGAGCAGTACTTC. Amino acid sequence: CASSIWTHSYEQYF.

The rearrangement uses TRBV4-3 and TRBJ2-3; D could derive from TRBD1 or TRBD2 (5 bases each). V was pared by 0 bases and J by 4 bases, with 23 bases between. Germline loops: CDR1 LGHNA, CDR2 YSLEER. The CDR3 loop spans 19 amino acids. The CDR3 region is CASSQDLSTGLAGADTQYF. The CDR3 DNA is TGCGCCAGCAGCCAAGATCTTTCAACGGGGCTAGCCGGGGCAGATACGCAGTATTTT.

The rearrangement uses TRBV7-2 and TRBJ2-2, with TRBD1 matching 7 bases. Germline V gene data show CDR1 as SGHTA and CDR2 as FQGNSA. This CDR3 contains 16 residues. V lost 5 bases to trimming and J lost 4 bases; unmatched junction nucleotides: 10. The CDR3 DNA reads as TGTGCCAGCAGCCGGGACAGAGGGGGTGTCACCGGGGAGCTGTTTTTT. Its translation is CASSRDRGGVTGELFF.

CDR3 in amino acids: CASSFGSVLTETQYF. Written as DNA, the CDR3 is TGTGCCAGCAGCTTTGGTAGCGTCCTCACCGAGACCCAGTACTTC. The chain is built from TRBV7-6 and TRBJ2-5; tentatively, D is TRBD2 (5 bases). Germline V gene data show CDR1 as SGHVS and CDR2 as FNYEAQ. Deletions cut 3 bases from V and 5 bases from J, with 16 bases between. The CDR3 is made up of 15 amino acids.